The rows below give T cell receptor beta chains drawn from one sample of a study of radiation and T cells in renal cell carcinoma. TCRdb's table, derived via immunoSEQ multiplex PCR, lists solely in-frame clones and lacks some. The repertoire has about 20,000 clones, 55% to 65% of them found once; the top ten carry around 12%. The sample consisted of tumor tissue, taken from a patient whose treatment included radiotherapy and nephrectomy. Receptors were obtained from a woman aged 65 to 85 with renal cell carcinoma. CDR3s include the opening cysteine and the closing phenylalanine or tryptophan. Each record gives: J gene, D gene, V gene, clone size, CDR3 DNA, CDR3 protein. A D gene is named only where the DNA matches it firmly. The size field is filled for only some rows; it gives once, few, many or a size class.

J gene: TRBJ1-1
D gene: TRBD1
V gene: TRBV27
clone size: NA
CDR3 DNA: TGTGCCAGCAGCCCCGGGACAGCGAACACTGAAGCTTTCTTT
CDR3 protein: CASSPGTANTEAFF

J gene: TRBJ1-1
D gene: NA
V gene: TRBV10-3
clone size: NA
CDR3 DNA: TGTGCCATCAGTGAGTCGGTGGGGGAAGCTTTCTTT
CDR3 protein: CAISESVGEAFF

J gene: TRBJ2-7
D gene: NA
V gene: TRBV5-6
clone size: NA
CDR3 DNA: TGTGCCAGCAGCTTGAGGGACAGAGCGGGACGGGGGCTCTACGAGCAGTACTTC
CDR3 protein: CASSLRDRAGRGLYEQYF

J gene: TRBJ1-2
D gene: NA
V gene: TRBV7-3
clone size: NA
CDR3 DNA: TGTGCCAGCAGCTTAACCGGGGGTGGGCCCTATGGCTACACCTTC
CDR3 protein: CASSLTGGGPYGYTF

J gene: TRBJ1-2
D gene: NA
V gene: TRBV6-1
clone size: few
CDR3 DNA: TGTGCCAGCAGTGAAGTAGGAGTTAACTATGGCTACACCTTC
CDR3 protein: CASSEVGVNYGYTF

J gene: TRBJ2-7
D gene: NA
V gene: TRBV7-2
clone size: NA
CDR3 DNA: TGTGCCAGCAGCTTAATAGGCCAAGCCGACGAGCAGTACTTC
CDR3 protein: CASSLIGQADEQYF

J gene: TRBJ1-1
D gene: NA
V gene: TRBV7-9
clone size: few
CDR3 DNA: TGTGCCAGCAGCTTAGGGGTCTATTTGGCCGAAGCTTTCTTT
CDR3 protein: CASSLGVYLAEAFF

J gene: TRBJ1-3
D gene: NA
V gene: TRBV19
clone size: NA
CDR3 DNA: TGTGCCAGTAGTACTACCGGACACTATGGAAACACCATATATTTT
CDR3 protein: CASSTTGHYGNTIYF

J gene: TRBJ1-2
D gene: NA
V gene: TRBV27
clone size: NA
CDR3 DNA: TGTGCCAGCAGTTCCACGACAGACTATGGCTACACCTTC
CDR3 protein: CASSSTTDYGYTF

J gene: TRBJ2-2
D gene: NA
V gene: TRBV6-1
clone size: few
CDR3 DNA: TGTGCCAGCAGTGACGCGACTTGGAACACCGGGGAGCTGTTTTTT
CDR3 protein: CASSDATWNTGELFF

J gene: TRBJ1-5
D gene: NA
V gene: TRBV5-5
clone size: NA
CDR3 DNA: TGTGCCAGCAGCCATGAGGGAGGCAATCAGCCCCAGCATTTT
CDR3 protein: CASSHEGGNQPQHF

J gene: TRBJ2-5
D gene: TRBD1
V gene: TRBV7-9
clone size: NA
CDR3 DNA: TGTGCCAGCAGCTTCGCCGGGACAGGGGTGATGGAGACCCAGTACTTC
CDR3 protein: CASSFAGTGVMETQYF

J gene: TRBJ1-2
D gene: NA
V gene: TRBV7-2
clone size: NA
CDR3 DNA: TGTGCCAGCAGCTTAGGGAGGGGCGGGGGCTACACCTTC
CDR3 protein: CASSLGRGGGYTF

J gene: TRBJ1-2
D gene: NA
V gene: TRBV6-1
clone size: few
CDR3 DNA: TGTGCCAGCAGTGAAGCCCTGACATTTAACTATGGCTACACCTTC
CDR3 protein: CASSEALTFNYGYTF

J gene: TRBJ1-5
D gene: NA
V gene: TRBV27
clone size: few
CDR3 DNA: TGTGCCACCTCGACAGGCGGGGGCAATCAGCCCCAGCATTTT
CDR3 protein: CATSTGGGNQPQHF